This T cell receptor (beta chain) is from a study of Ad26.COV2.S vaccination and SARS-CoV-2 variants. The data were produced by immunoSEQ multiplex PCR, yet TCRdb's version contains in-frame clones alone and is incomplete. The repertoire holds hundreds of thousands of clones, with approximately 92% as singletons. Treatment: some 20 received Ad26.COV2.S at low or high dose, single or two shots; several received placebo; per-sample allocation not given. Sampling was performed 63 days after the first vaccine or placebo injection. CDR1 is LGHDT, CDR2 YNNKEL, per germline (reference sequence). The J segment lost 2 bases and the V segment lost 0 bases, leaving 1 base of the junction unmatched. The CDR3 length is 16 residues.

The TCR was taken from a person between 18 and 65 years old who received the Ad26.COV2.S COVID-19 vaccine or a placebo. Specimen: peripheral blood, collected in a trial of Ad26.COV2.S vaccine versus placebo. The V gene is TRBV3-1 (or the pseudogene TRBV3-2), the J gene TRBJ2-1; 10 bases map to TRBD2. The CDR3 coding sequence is TGTGCCAGCAGCCAAGATCTAGCGGGAGCCTACAATGAGCAGTTCTTC. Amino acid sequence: CASSQDLAGAYNEQFF.